Listed below are T cell receptor beta chains from one sample, sequenced in a study of cytomegalovirus exposure and HLA in healthy donors. Libraries were prepared by immunoSEQ multiplex PCR; TCRdb keeps only in-frame clonotypes and omits some of them. The profile shows tens of thousands of clones, over 70% of them singletons. The source material was PBMCs. The receptors were sampled from a man aged 60 to 75 in good health and CMV-seropositive. Both conserved end residues are part of each CDR3. Each record gives: J gene, D gene, V gene, clone size, CDR3 protein, CDR3 DNA. The D gene is left open where the match is weak. Some rows have no size entry. The others give once, few or many, or a class for an expanded clone.

TRBJ1-2,TRBD1,TRBV13,few,CASSLQRQGVTF,TGTGCCAGCAGCTTACAACGACAGGGCGTCACCTTC
TRBJ1-1,-,TRBV6-1,-,CASNRDKINTEAFF,TGTGCCAGCAACAGAGACAAGATTAACACTGAAGCTTTCTTT
TRBJ2-6,-,TRBV5-1,-,CASSTAGANVLTF,TGCGCCAGCAGCACGGCTGGGGCCAACGTCCTGACTTTC
TRBJ2-7,TRBD2,TRBV6-4,-,CANGLAGSYEQYF,TGTGCCAACGGACTAGCGGGGTCCTACGAGCAGTACTTC
TRBJ2-7,-,TRBV5-1,-,CASSLLEGGEEQYF,TGCGCCAGCAGCCTGTTGGAGGGCGGGGAAGAGCAGTACTTC
TRBJ2-7,-,TRBV18,-,CASSLRQAYEQYF,TGTGCCAGCTCACTCCGACAAGCCTACGAGCAGTACTTC
TRBJ2-1,TRBD1,TRBV19,-,CASQGQGYNEQFF,TGTGCCAGTCAGGGACAGGGTTACAATGAGCAGTTCTTC
TRBJ1-6,-,TRBV27,-,CASSLGFGGRSPLHF,TGTGCCAGCAGTTTAGGGTTTGGCGGAAGATCACCCCTCCACTTT
TRBJ1-2,-,TRBV6-5,-,CASSLDRTLGGYTF,TGTGCCAGCAGTTTAGACAGGACTTTGGGTGGCTACACCTTC
TRBJ1-2,-,TRBV6-5,few,CASSNELGQIYTF,TGTGCCAGCAGTAACGAACTTGGACAGATCTACACCTTC
TRBJ2-2,-,TRBV2,few,CASTIEFGQGVGELFF,TGTGCCAGCACTATAGAATTCGGGCAGGGCGTCGGGGAGCTGTTTTTT
TRBJ2-7,-,TRBV30,-,CAWSRDYEQYF,TGTGCCTGGAGTCGCGACTACGAGCAGTACTTC
TRBJ1-2,-,TRBV29-1,-,CSVAGVGWGYTF,TGCAGCGTTGCAGGGGTGGGGTGGGGCTACACCTTC
TRBJ1-5,TRBD1,TRBV6-1,few,CASSASPGQPLQPQHF,TGTGCCAGCAGTGCCTCACCGGGACAGCCTCTCCAGCCCCAGCATTTT
TRBJ1-1,TRBD1,TRBV5-4,once,CASSLDRVGILNTEAFF,TGTGCCAGCAGCCTTGACAGGGTCGGCATTTTGAACACTGAAGCTTTCTTT
TRBJ2-7,TRBD2,TRBV27,-,CASRSLAGGFYEQYF,TGTGCCAGCAGGTCTCTAGCGGGGGGGTTCTACGAGCAGTACTTC
TRBJ1-6,TRBD1,TRBV5-1,-,CASSFDRGNSPLHF,TGCGCCAGCAGCTTTGACAGGGGAAATTCACCCCTCCACTTT
TRBJ1-4,-,TRBV6-6,-,CASMRFGEKLFF,TGTGCCAGCATGAGGTTCGGTGAAAAACTGTTTTTT
TRBJ2-5,TRBD1,TRBV9,-,CASSVEGTATKETQYF,TGTGCCAGCAGCGTAGAGGGGACAGCTACTAAAGAGACCCAGTACTTC
TRBJ2-7,-,TRBV2,few,CASSGDTTEQYF,TGTGCCAGCAGCGGGGACACCACCGAGCAGTACTTC
TRBJ1-1,-,TRBV5-1,-,CASSLQTGSTEAFF,TGCGCCAGCAGCTTACAGACTGGGAGCACTGAAGCTTTCTTT
TRBJ2-7,TRBD1,TRBV7-2,-,CASSLWDSSTYEQYF,TGTGCCAGCAGCTTATGGGACAGCAGCACCTACGAGCAGTACTTC
TRBJ1-2,-,TRBV2,once,CASMGDTPSGYTF,TGTGCCAGCATGGGAGACACTCCAAGTGGCTACACCTTC
TRBJ1-5,-,TRBV11-3,-,CASGRSGPQHF,TGTGCCAGCGGTCGGAGTGGGCCCCAGCATTTT
TRBJ2-7,-,TRBV27,-,CASSLKDGTYEQYF,TGTGCCAGCAGTTTAAAGGACGGGACCTACGAGCAGTACTTC
TRBJ1-5,TRBD1,TRBV5-6,-,CASSRTGSNQPQHF,TGTGCCAGCAGCAGGACAGGGAGCAATCAGCCCCAGCATTTT
TRBJ2-2,-,TRBV19,-,CASMKPGRTGSGFTGELFF,TGTGCCAGTATGAAACCTGGACGGACTGGGTCGGGGTTCACCGGGGAGCTGTTTTTT
TRBJ2-5,-,TRBV11-3,-,CASSLSTYSQETQYF,TGTGCCAGCAGCTTATCTACCTACAGTCAAGAGACCCAGTACTTC
TRBJ1-1,-,TRBV5-6,-,CASSLVQKYTEAFF,TGTGCCAGCAGCTTGGTACAGAAATACACTGAAGCTTTCTTT
TRBJ2-7,-,TRBV28,-,CASSLAVLPYEQYF,TGTGCCAGCAGTTTAGCAGTCCTTCCCTACGAGCAGTACTTC
TRBJ2-5,-,TRBV11-3,-,CASSPTGRRQETQYF,TGTGCCAGCAGCCCGACAGGCCGCCGACAAGAGACCCAGTACTTC
TRBJ1-1,TRBD1,TRBV29-1,-,CSVWGQEPEAFF,TGCAGCGTTTGGGGACAGGAGCCTGAAGCTTTCTTT
TRBJ2-5,TRBD1,TRBV6-1,-,CASSDETGTGQETQYF,TGTGCCAGCAGTGACGAAACCGGGACAGGCCAAGAGACCCAGTACTTC
TRBJ2-3,TRBD2,TRBV5-1,few,CASSLGGTSGTDTQYF,TGCGCCAGCAGCTTGGGAGGGACTAGCGGCACAGATACGCAGTATTTT
TRBJ1-1,-,TRBV10-2,-,CATRPGGVNTEAFF,TGCGCCACCAGGCCCGGGGGGGTGAACACTGAAGCTTTCTTT
TRBJ1-1,TRBD1,TRBV6-1,-,CASSEAETGGTEAFF,TGTGCCAGCAGTGAAGCGGAGACAGGGGGCACTGAAGCTTTCTTT